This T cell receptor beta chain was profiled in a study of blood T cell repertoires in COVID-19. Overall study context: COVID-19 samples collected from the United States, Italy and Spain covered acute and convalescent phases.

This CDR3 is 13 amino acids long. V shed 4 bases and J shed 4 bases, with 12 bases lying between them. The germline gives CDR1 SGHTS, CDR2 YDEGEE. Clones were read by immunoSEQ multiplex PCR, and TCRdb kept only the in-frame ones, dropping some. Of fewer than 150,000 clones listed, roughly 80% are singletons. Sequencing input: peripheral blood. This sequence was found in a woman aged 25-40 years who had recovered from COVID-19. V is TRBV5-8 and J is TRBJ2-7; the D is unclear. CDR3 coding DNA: TGTGCCAGCAGCCCGCGACAATGGTACGAGCAGTACTTC. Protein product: CASSPRQWYEQYF.